This T cell receptor (beta chain) was obtained from a study of T cell responses to AZD1222 COVID-19 vaccine. As regards this clone: Its antigen is unidentified.

The data were produced by immunoSEQ multiplex PCR, yet TCRdb's version contains in-frame clones alone and is incomplete. This sample has around 160,000 clones, with around 86% found just once. With 0 bases removed from V and 1 base from J, the gap between germline ends came to 6 bases. The CDR3 sequence is 14 residues long. The germline V gene has CDR1 LGHDT and CDR2 YNNKEL (reference sequence). General observations from the study: The peak T cell response came first, and repertoires were sampled only after it. Only five or six AZD1222 recipients were seropositive at baseline. White British donors predominated, females outnumbered males, and clonal diversity was possibly underestimated.

The receptor was derived from an adult in good health. The rearrangement joins TRBV3-1 (or the pseudogene TRBV3-2) to TRBJ1-1; D call uncertain. The source was peripheral blood, collected on day 0 of MenACWY control vaccination. CDR3 DNA: TGTGCCAGCAGCCAAGAATTTGAGAACACTGAAGCTTTCTTT. Protein: CASSQEFENTEAFF.